These 15 T cell receptor beta chains were sequenced from one sample in a study of T cells after yellow fever vaccination. TCRdb re-called the 5' RACE reads with MiXCR, one entry per CDR3 protein. This table has around 590,000 distinct CDR3 sequences, over 9% appearing once. The material sequenced was PBMCs, taken on the day of the yellow fever booster vaccination. The origin of the receptors is a man aged 25-45 years who received the YFV17D yellow fever vaccine.

On this clonotype: The junction differs from germline at one of its ends, possibly a read error. V is TRBV7-7 and J is TRBJ1-6; D gene uncertain. Germline values: CDR1 SSHAT, CDR2 FNYEAQ (reference sequence). The CDR3 extends over 13 amino acids. CDR3: CASSFGPNSPLHF. The DNA for the CDR3 is TGTGCTAGCAGCTTTGGACCGAATTCACCCCTCCACTTT.

J is TRBJ2-7 and V is TRBV5-1; perhaps TRBD1 as D (6 bases). V was pared by 3 bases and J by 8 bases, with 15 bases between. CDR3 length equals 13 residues. CDR1 is SGHRS, CDR2 YFSETQ, per germline. The CDR3 coding sequence is TGCGCCAGCAGCTCGACCAGGGGTCAACAGCAGTACTTC. It is translated as CASSSTRGQQQYF.

This clonotype was seen ten or more times. J is TRBJ2-7 and V is TRBV15; weak D call: TRBD1 (5 bases). Per the germline V gene, CDR1 is LNHNV and CDR2 is YYDKDF (reference sequence). Trimming took off 3 bases at V and 3 bases at J, with 9 bases between the two ends. The CDR3 is 13 residues long. The CDR3 protein is CATSSDRGYEQYF. CDR3 nucleotides: TGTGCCACCAGCAGCGACAGAGGCTACGAGCAGTACTTC.

This chain joins TRBV29-1 and TRBJ2-7; no clear D gene. The germline V gene encodes CDR1 SQVTM and CDR2 ANQGSEA. The CDR3 consists of 11 residues. Trimming shortened V by 5 bases and J by 5 bases, and 10 bases separated the two germline ends. The CDR3 DNA reads TGCAGCGTTTCCCATGGGAACGAGCAGTACTTC. Its protein product is CSVSHGNEQYF.

This clonotype has only a few counts. The chain employs TRBV10-3 and TRBJ2-5, with a possible D match to TRBD2 (5 bases). V lost 0 bases and J 1 base, leaving 9 bases between the germline ends. The germline CDR1 and CDR2 sequences are ENHRY and SYGVKD. The CDR3 length is 15 residues. The CDR3 DNA follows: TGTGCCATCAGTGAGTCGATAAGCGGCCAAGAGACCCAGTACTTC. This encodes CAISESISGQETQYF.

The rearrangement joins TRBV28 to TRBJ2-7; weak D call: TRBD1 (5 bases). With 6 bases removed from V and 6 bases from J, the gap between germline ends came to 18 bases. Germline assignment: CDR1 MDHEN and CDR2 SYDVKM. The CDR3 spans 14 residues. In DNA form, the CDR3 reads TGTGCCAGCAGGGATGCGGCCAGGGTCGGCGAGCAGTACTTC. Amino acids: CASRDAARVGEQYF.

This clonotype has a count of ten or more. This sequence joins TRBV5-5 and TRBJ2-5; 7 nucleotides line up with TRBD2. With 0 bases clipped from V and 4 bases from J, the junction kept 3 bases outside the gene matches. Per germline, CDR1 SGHKS and CDR2 YYEKEE (reference sequence). The CDR3 extends over 14 amino acids. Here the CDR3 DNA reads TGTGCCAGCAGCTTGGGGGGAGGGGTAGAGACCCAGTACTTC. This sequence encodes CASSLGGGVETQYF.

The genes are TRBV3-1 and TRBJ1-5, with D possibly being TRBD1 (6 bases). CDR3 length: 15 residues. Trimming stripped 6 bases from V and 5 bases from J, with 17 bases between. Looked up from germline, CDR1 is LGHDT and CDR2 is YNNKEL (reference sequence). This CDR3 reads CASSPQGAEDQPQHF. In DNA, the CDR3 is TGTGCCAGCAGTCCACAGGGAGCTGAAGATCAGCCCCAGCATTTT.

This clonotype was picked up a small number of times. The CDR3 region is CSASPNNEQFF. CDR3 in DNA: TGCAGTGCTAGCCCAAACAATGAGCAGTTCTTC. This chain uses TRBV20-1 with TRBJ2-1; D is ambiguous. The CDR3 consists of 11 residues. Germline lookup yields CDR1 DFQATT and CDR2 SNEGSKA (reference sequence). Trimming cost V 3 bases and J 5 bases, with 5 bases left between them.

V gene TRBV6-1 combines with J gene TRBJ2-7, with a possible D match to TRBD1 (6 bases). Germline CDR1 is MNHNS and CDR2 is SASEGT. Trimming left V 6 bases short and J 2 bases short, with 14 bases between. This CDR3 is 14 amino acids long. The CDR3 DNA sequence: TGTGCCAGCAGAAAAAGTCGGGACACCTACGAGCAGTACTTC. Amino acids: CASRKSRDTYEQYF.

The sample holds a few counts of this clonotype. V gene TRBV5-1 combines with J gene TRBJ2-5; 8 bases agree with TRBD1. CDR3 size: 13 residues. Trimming removed 4 bases from V and 7 bases from J; junction bases left unmatched: 6. CDR1 SGHRS and CDR2 YFSETQ come from the germline V gene. CDR3 sequence reads: CASSIQQGGTQYF. The DNA of the CDR3 is TGCGCCAGCAGCATCCAACAGGGGGGGACCCAGTACTTC.

Only a few counts were recorded for this clonotype. The V gene is TRBV6-6, the J gene TRBJ2-7; D gene uncertain. Trimming pared 4 bases from V and 5 bases from J, leaving 3 bases between. This CDR3 region has 10 residues. The V gene's germline CDR1 is MNHNY and CDR2 SVGAGI (reference sequence). The CDR3 protein is CASSWDEQYF. The CDR3 coding sequence is TGTGCCAGCAGTTGGGACGAGCAGTACTTC.

This clonotype came up a few times. The chain employs TRBV6-1 and TRBJ1-5, with 8 bases that match TRBD1. Trimming at V came to 6 bases and at J to 8 bases, leaving 15 bases not matched to a gene. Germline values: CDR1 MNHNS, CDR2 SASEGT. This CDR3 is 16 amino acids long. The chain's CDR3 is CASSTTGQGIYEPQHF. DNA of the CDR3: TGTGCCAGCAGCACCACCGGACAGGGCATATATGAGCCCCAGCATTTT.

This clonotype came up a few times. V gene TRBV29-1 combines with J gene TRBJ2-5, with TRBD1 identical over 7 bases. Trimming removed 4 bases from V and 2 bases from J; junction bases left unmatched: 4. This CDR3 has 13 amino acids. Germline loops: CDR1 SQVTM, CDR2 ANQGSEA. The CDR3 nucleotides read TGCAGCGTTGTTATGACAGGGCAAGAGACCCAGTACTTC. It translates to CSVVMTGQETQYF.

Many counts were recorded for this clonotype. J is TRBJ2-1 and V is TRBV5-8, with 9 positions matching TRBD1. Germline V gives CDR1 SGHTS, CDR2 YDEGEE. The CDR3 has 15 amino acids. After removal of 4 bases from V and 1 base from J, the junction contained 3 bases not matched to a gene. In nucleotides, the CDR3 is TGTGCCAGCAGCACCGGACAGGGGTCCTACAATGAGCAGTTCTTC. This encodes CASSTGQGSYNEQFF.